These T cell receptor beta chains were read from a single sample in a study of OX40 agonist ivuxolimab in advanced cancers. The assay was immunoSEQ multiplex PCR, and TCRdb's table has in-frame clones only and misses some. The table lists approximately 59,000 clones, approximately 84% of them singletons. Sequenced here: CD4+ or CD8+ T cells sorted from blood, sampled in a trial of the OX40 agonist ivuxolimab. Receptors were obtained from an adult with an advanced solid tumor such as melanoma, head and neck, liver or kidney cancer. Both conserved end residues are part of each CDR3. D genes are given only for firm matches. Clone size, where shown, is once, few, many, or a class for clones that have expanded.

j_call v_call cdr3_length clone_size d_call cdr3_aa cdr3_nt
TRBJ1-2 TRBV29-1 14 - - CSVEDQAGEHGYTF TGCAGCGTTGAAGATCAGGCAGGGGAACATGGCTACACCTTC
TRBJ1-5 TRBV28 12 - - CASQDSNQPQHF TGTGCCAGTCAAGATAGCAATCAGCCCCAGCATTTT
TRBJ2-2 TRBV18 15 - - CASSPGTSNTGELFF TGTGCCAGCTCACCAGGGACTTCGAACACCGGGGAGCTGTTTTTT
TRBJ1-5 TRBV6-6 15 few TRBD1 CASTEQGASNQPQHF TGTGCCAGCACCGAACAGGGGGCCAGCAATCAGCCCCAGCATTTT
TRBJ2-5 TRBV7-3 18 - - CASSLESGRTTRQETQYF TGTGCCAGCAGCTTAGAAAGCGGGCGGACAACCCGCCAAGAGACCCAGTACTTC
TRBJ1-2 TRBV4-2 15 - - CASSKSQGTNYGYTF TGTGCCAGCAGCAAAAGCCAGGGCACTAACTATGGCTACACCTTC
TRBJ1-2 TRBV15 14 few TRBD1 CATSLRGLSYGYTF TGTGCCACCAGCCTCAGGGGGCTCAGCTATGGCTACACCTTC
TRBJ2-2 TRBV5-4 14 - - CASSFPRGTGELFF TGTGCCAGCAGCTTCCCCAGGGGCACCGGGGAGCTGTTTTTT
TRBJ2-3 TRBV5-4 15 - - CASSSTTAGTDTQYF TGTGCCAGCAGCTCGACTACCGCCGGCACAGATACGCAGTATTTT
TRBJ2-7 TRBV7-8 17 - TRBD2 CASIPRALAGDSYEQYF TGTGCCAGCATCCCACGAGCACTAGCGGGAGACTCCTACGAGCAGTACTTC
TRBJ2-1 TRBV28 15 - TRBD2 CASSFSGRGFEEQFF TGTGCCAGCAGTTTTAGCGGGAGGGGCTTTGAAGAGCAGTTCTTC
TRBJ2-1 TRBV28 11 - - CASSLRDEQFF TGTGCCAGCAGTTTAAGGGATGAGCAGTTCTTC
TRBJ2-7 TRBV5-4 14 - - CASSSPNGAYEQYF TGTGCCAGCAGCTCCCCCAACGGGGCCTACGAGCAGTACTTC
TRBJ2-2 TRBV30 11 - - CAWNGPGELFF TGTGCCTGGAACGGGCCGGGGGAGCTGTTTTTT
TRBJ2-3 TRBV15 14 - TRBD1 CATSREAYRGKQYF TGTGCCACCAGCAGAGAGGCCTACAGGGGGAAGCAGTATTTT
TRBJ2-1 TRBV30 12 once - CAGRDGKNEQFF TGTGCCGGACGGGACGGGAAGAATGAGCAGTTCTTC
TRBJ2-7 TRBV6-5 12 - TRBD1 CASTDRVDEQYF TGTGCCAGCACAGACAGGGTCGACGAGCAGTACTTC
TRBJ2-3 TRBV9 17 once TRBD2 CASSPEGQAGVTDTQYF TGTGCCAGCAGCCCCGAGGGCCAAGCGGGGGTCACAGATACGCAGTATTTT
TRBJ1-2 TRBV14 14 - - CASSLDPLLDGYTF TGTGCCAGCAGCCTCGACCCCCTTTTGGATGGCTACACCTTC
TRBJ1-2 TRBV7-3 15 - - CASSLSPQSNYGYTF TGTGCCAGCAGCTTATCCCCCCAGTCTAACTATGGCTACACCTTC
TRBJ2-7 TRBV27 15 - TRBD2 CASSQWGGRAFRQYF TGTGCCAGCAGCCAGTGGGGCGGGAGGGCCTTTAGGCAGTACTTC
TRBJ1-4 TRBV5-1 14 - TRBD1 CASKTGATNEKLFF TGCGCCAGCAAGACAGGGGCAACTAATGAAAAACTGTTTTTT
TRBJ2-7 TRBV2 12 - TRBD1 CASTGQGYEQYF TGTGCCAGCACCGGACAGGGCTACGAGCAGTACTTC
TRBJ2-5 TRBV7-9 14 once TRBD2 CASSPGGGTETQYF TGTGCCAGCAGCCCAGGCGGGGGAACAGAGACCCAGTACTTC
TRBJ2-7 TRBV28 13 - - CASTGAPSYEQYF TGTGCCAGCACCGGGGCCCCCTCCTACGAGCAGTACTTC
TRBJ2-7 TRBV6-6 11 few - CASSYEYEQYF TGTGCCAGCAGTTACGAATACGAGCAGTACTTC
TRBJ2-4 TRBV9 16 - TRBD1 CASSVEGQPLQSIQYF TGTGCCAGCAGCGTAGAGGGACAGCCCCTCCAGTCCATTCAGTACTTC
TRBJ1-2 TRBV5-1 15 - TRBD1 CASSFSGQGVYGYTF TGCGCCAGCAGCTTCTCGGGACAGGGCGTCTATGGCTACACCTTC
TRBJ2-7 TRBV11-2 14 - - CASSPMVGAYEQYF TGTGCCAGCAGCCCCATGGTAGGAGCCTACGAGCAGTACTTC
TRBJ2-2 TRBV12-5 15 - - CASGLVLGNTGELFF TGTGCTAGTGGTTTGGTACTGGGGAACACCGGGGAGCTGTTTTTT
TRBJ1-2 TRBV5-1 13 - - CASSLEVYYGYTF TGCGCCAGCAGCTTGGAGGTTTACTATGGCTACACCTTC
TRBJ1-2 TRBV5-1 13 - - CASSLGVGEGYTF TGCGCCAGCAGCTTGGGTGTAGGAGAAGGCTACACCTTC
TRBJ2-5 TRBV6-5 14 once - CASRIAVGGETQYF TGTGCCAGCAGGATAGCCGTAGGGGGTGAGACCCAGTACTTC
TRBJ2-1 TRBV6-1 15 once - CASSEWRGRDNEQFF TGTGCCAGCAGTGAATGGAGGGGGCGAGATAATGAGCAGTTCTTC
TRBJ1-2 TRBV28 15 - TRBD1 CASTLRTGTNYGYTF TGTGCCAGCACCCTTAGGACAGGGACCAACTATGGCTACACCTTC
TRBJ2-5 TRBV7-2 17 - TRBD2 CASSLASSSGGAETQYF TGTGCCAGCAGCTTAGCGAGCAGTAGCGGGGGGGCGGAGACCCAGTACTTC
TRBJ2-5 TRBV10-3 12 once - CAISLEEETQYF TGTGCCATCTCTCTGGAGGAGGAGACCCAGTACTTC
TRBJ2-1 TRBV5-1 14 - - CASKREGRDNEQFF TGCGCCAGCAAACGGGAAGGGCGGGACAATGAGCAGTTCTTC
TRBJ2-7 TRBV19 14 - TRBD1 CASSRTGLVYEQYF TGTGCCAGTAGTAGGACAGGGTTGGTGTACGAGCAGTACTTC
TRBJ1-2 TRBV7-2 14 - - CASSLGGINYGYTF TGTGCCAGCAGCTTAGGCGGAATTAACTATGGCTACACCTTC
TRBJ2-3 TRBV5-8 16 - TRBD2 CASSFVAGGTTDTQYF TGTGCCAGCAGCTTCGTAGCGGGGGGGACCACAGATACGCAGTATTTT
TRBJ1-2 TRBV6-5 14 - - CASSYQGRDDGYTF TGTGCCAGCAGTTACCAGGGGCGCGACGATGGCTACACCTTC
TRBJ2-1 TRBV11-2 17 - - CASSQTGGAVYYNEQFF TGTGCCAGCAGCCAGACCGGGGGAGCGGTCTACTACAATGAGCAGTTCTTC
TRBJ2-3 TRBV7-2 15 - - CASSYGHLSTDTQYF TGTGCCAGCAGCTACGGACATCTTAGCACAGATACGCAGTATTTT
TRBJ1-4 TRBV2 13 - TRBD1 CASSGTGYEKLFF TGTGCCAGCAGCGGGACAGGGTATGAAAAACTGTTTTTT
TRBJ1-2 TRBV6-5 15 - - CASSRVLTSGDGYTF TGTGCCAGCAGCCGCGTACTCACGTCAGGGGATGGCTACACCTTC
TRBJ1-2 TRBV7-3 14 - - CASSLKPGGYGYTF TGTGCCAGCAGCTTAAAACCAGGAGGCTATGGCTACACCTTC
TRBJ2-7 TRBV28 14 - - CASSFGGLQGEQYF TGTGCCAGCAGTTTCGGCGGGCTTCAGGGCGAGCAGTACTTC
TRBJ2-3 TRBV5-1 15 - TRBD1 CASSSTGTGRDTQYF TGCGCCAGCAGCTCAACCGGGACAGGTCGAGATACGCAGTATTTT
TRBJ2-2 TRBV7-9 15 - TRBD2 CASSLTSGSTGELFF TGTGCCAGCAGCCTCACTAGCGGAAGCACCGGGGAGCTGTTTTTT
TRBJ2-1 TRBV29-1 13 - - CSVGEHGYNEQFF TGCAGCGTTGGCGAGCACGGCTACAATGAGCAGTTCTTC